These T cell receptor beta chains were read from a single sample in a study of Ad26.COV2.S vaccination and SARS-CoV-2 variants. Assay: immunoSEQ multiplex PCR; the TCRdb copy retains only in-frame clones and omits some. The profile shows around 320,000 clones, roughly 84% of them singletons. The specimen comprised peripheral blood, sampled in a trial of Ad26.COV2.S vaccine versus placebo. These receptors all stem from a person aged 18-65 years who received the Ad26.COV2.S COVID-19 vaccine or a placebo. Each CDR3 is given without its conserved first and last residue. Each record gives: J gene, clone size, D gene, V gene, CDR3 protein. D genes are given only for firm matches. Rows give clone size only sometimes, using once, few, many, or a class for an expanded clone.

TRBJ2-7,NA,NA,TRBV6-5,ASSYSTRGGVYEQY
TRBJ2-7,NA,NA,TRBV5-8,ASSYGASYEQY
TRBJ1-6,NA,NA,TRBV7-3,ATRERGTSYNSPLH
TRBJ1-5,NA,TRBD1,TRBV19,ASSMGQGMGNQPQH
TRBJ2-2,NA,NA,TRBV11-2,ASTLGPNTGELF
TRBJ2-1,NA,NA,TRBV7-2,ASSLDRNDEQF
TRBJ1-6,NA,NA,TRBV6-5,ASSYRGRVGNSPLH
TRBJ1-1,NA,NA,TRBV20-1,SASPGRNTEAF
TRBJ2-7,NA,TRBD1,TRBV6-2/TRBV6-3,ASSPTGGLHEQY
TRBJ2-2,once,NA,TRBV13,ASSHIAGELF
TRBJ2-2,NA,TRBD1,TRBV5-1,ASSLGQGLIGELF
TRBJ1-6,few,NA,TRBV2,ASREEYSYNSPLH
TRBJ1-6,few,NA,TRBV7-3,ASSLISGSPLH
TRBJ1-6,NA,NA,TRBV13,ASSSKKQGYNSPLH
TRBJ2-5,NA,NA,TRBV4-2,ASSQDSALQETQY
TRBJ1-5,NA,TRBD1,TRBV5-1,ASSAGQGDQPQH
TRBJ1-4,NA,NA,TRBV3-1/TRBV3-2,ASSQDTGWHEKLF
TRBJ2-7,NA,NA,TRBV5-1,ASSQGIGPPNLYEQY
TRBJ2-5,NA,NA,TRBV18,ASSLQASSEETQY
TRBJ1-2,NA,NA,TRBV6-5,ASSYLVDINRGYT
TRBJ1-5,NA,NA,TRBV5-8,ASSLWTNSNQPQH
TRBJ2-2,NA,NA,TRBV27,ASRPGGHGELF
TRBJ2-7,NA,NA,TRBV7-9,ASSLGGGSYEQY
TRBJ2-1,NA,TRBD2,TRBV19,ASTALGRDSDEQF
TRBJ2-3,NA,NA,TRBV12-3/TRBV12-4,ASAKGVADTQY
TRBJ2-3,NA,NA,TRBV29-1,SVEGRLTDTQY
TRBJ1-1,NA,NA,TRBV10-1,ASSEARPNTEAF
TRBJ1-1,once,TRBD1,TRBV19,ASSPGGAVAEAF
TRBJ1-1,NA,NA,TRBV6-1,ASSEVRDSSEAF
TRBJ2-7,NA,NA,TRBV7-2,ASSSGGSSYEQY
TRBJ2-1,NA,NA,TRBV12-3/TRBV12-4,ASRGRGNEQF
TRBJ1-2,NA,NA,TRBV9,ASSVAYGAGYT
TRBJ2-5,NA,NA,TRBV7-2,ASSLFVVGPQETQY
TRBJ1-2,NA,NA,TRBV30,AWSVTNVPGRGYT
TRBJ1-2,NA,TRBD1,TRBV5-1,ASSPRQGGGYT
TRBJ2-5,NA,TRBD2,TRBV4-2,ASSQDGTSGGAETQY
TRBJ2-2,NA,TRBD2,TRBV2,ARGTSGGTGELF
TRBJ1-1,NA,NA,TRBV12-5,ASAPGGSTREAF
TRBJ1-2,NA,NA,TRBV11-2,ASSLGRSYGYT
TRBJ1-1,NA,NA,TRBV27,ASTTGQGGTEAF
TRBJ1-1,NA,NA,TRBV3-1/TRBV3-2,ASSQTFRGTEAF
TRBJ1-1,NA,NA,TRBV7-9,ASSSENTEAF
TRBJ1-3,NA,NA,TRBV7-3,ASLEFPSGNTIY
TRBJ1-4,NA,NA,TRBV28,ASSPLRQGEKLF
TRBJ2-7,once,NA,TRBV19,ASSTSGGTGEQY
TRBJ2-2,NA,NA,TRBV5-1,ASSLRRSGELF
TRBJ2-3,NA,NA,TRBV19,ASSMVGGGDTQY
TRBJ1-1,NA,NA,TRBV3-1/TRBV3-2,ASRDGRGPARLNTEAF
TRBJ2-7,NA,NA,TRBV5-1,ASSVDGMRDEQY
TRBJ2-2,few,NA,TRBV7-9,ASSLWGANTGELF
TRBJ2-2,NA,NA,TRBV6-6,ASSYGQGGELF
TRBJ2-7,NA,NA,TRBV6-6,ASSYSRVSYEQY
TRBJ2-3,once,TRBD2,TRBV4-1,ASSPFMRGADTQY
TRBJ1-4,NA,NA,TRBV15,ATSRGGREKLF
TRBJ1-6,once,TRBD1,TRBV6-5,ASSDRDSFSPLH
TRBJ1-3,NA,NA,TRBV5-1,ASSMNAGGENTIY
TRBJ1-1,NA,NA,TRBV12-5,ASGSRENTEAF
TRBJ1-3,NA,TRBD1,TRBV25-1,ASSESRRDRTGNTIY
TRBJ2-4,NA,NA,TRBV12-3/TRBV12-4,ASRPTGNIQY